The source of this T cell receptor beta chain is a study of response to subunit inactivated influenza vaccine (dated by TCRdb to the late 2010s). Describing the broader study: Deep quantitative T cell receptor repertoire profiling was used in the study to track responses to a trivalent subunit inactivated influenza vaccine. Study-wide findings and limitations: According to the authors, only a limited number of new T cells may be recruited by each seasonal influenza vaccination.

This clonotype was counted between two and nine times. There is no known antigen for this receptor. Base qualities are not provided; no much larger clone lies one nucleotide away. Sequences MDHEN (CDR1) and SYDVKM (CDR2) are obtained from the germline V gene. Trimming accounts for 2 bases at V and 9 bases at J, while the number of junction bases matched to no gene is 19. The CDR3 holds 17 amino acids from the cysteine to the phenylalanine. Just CDR3 DNA is preserved here, 51 bases in frame from base 1. The library was prepared using RT-PCR. The sequencer listed for this sample is Illumina HiSeq 2500. TCRdb reworked the public reads: Q25 trimming with fastp, MiXCR clone assembly, productive beta chains retained. Rows are combined by CDR3 protein, so each entry shows the most common genes and DNA. This sample lists 650,000 to 800,000 distinct CDR3 sequences; roughly 14% were detected once. 6.5% to 8.5% of the sample rests with the top ten.

This TCR came from a man aged 50 to 59 who received an inactivated influenza vaccine. Donor details come from another sample of the same person, matched by shared clones. The chain was built from TRBV28 and TRBJ2-7, with 7 bases in between that match TRBD2. This specimen was PBMCs from blood, taken 14 to 15 days before vaccination. The DNA reads as follows: TGTGCCAGCAGTTTAGTCATCATGGGGCGGGAGTTGGCCGTGCAGTACTTC. It specifies CASSLVIMGRELAVQYF.